Below, 19 T cell receptor beta chains from the same sample are listed, as sequenced in a study of blood T cell repertoires in COVID-19. Generated by immunoSEQ multiplex PCR, the TCRdb table keeps only in-frame clones and is missing some. Of just under 350,000 clones in the sample, approximately 91% were seen once. Sequenced sample: peripheral blood. These receptors were obtained from a woman between 65 and 79 years old with COVID-19, enrolled during active disease.

This clone was seen more than once but under ten times. V is TRBV11-2 and J is TRBJ2-7; 8 bases map to TRBD1. From germline, CDR1 is SGHAT and CDR2 FQNNGV. The CDR3 covers 15 residues. V lost 0 bases and J lost 4; bases outside the gene matches: 5. The CDR3 sequence is CASSLDRGRLYEQYF. The DNA for the CDR3 is TGTGCCAGCAGCTTAGACAGGGGGCGTTTATACGAGCAGTACTTC.

The genes are TRBV19 and TRBJ1-1; D may be TRBD1 (5 bases). The CDR3 is 14 amino acids. Germline CDR1 LNHDA, CDR2 SQIVND (reference sequence). V gave up 5 bases and J gave up 1 base, with 11 bases separating them. As DNA, the CDR3 is TGTGCCAGTAGTCCCAGGGTGGAGAACACTGAAGCTTTCTTT. It yields the protein CASSPRVENTEAFF.

The chain combines TRBV27 with TRBJ2-1, with 12 bases lining up with TRBD2. The CDR3 has 16 residues. V trimming: 5 bases; J trimming: 5 bases; junction bases outside the gene matches: 7. Per the germline V gene, CDR1 is MNHEY and CDR2 is SMNVEV (reference sequence). The CDR3 is CASSTPTSGGHNEQFF. The CDR3 region has the DNA TGTGCCAGCAGTACTCCGACTAGCGGGGGTCACAATGAGCAGTTCTTC.

This chain connects TRBV7-2 to TRBJ1-2, with TRBD1 identical over 7 bases. The germline V gene has CDR1 SGHTA and CDR2 FQGNSA. V gave up 5 bases and J gave up 7 bases; unmatched junction bases: 7. The CDR3 totals 13 residues. CDR3 DNA: TGTGCCAGCAGCGAAACAGGGGCGGGTGGCTACACCTTC. Amino acids: CASSETGAGGYTF. The complete variable domain, with remaining parts taken from reference TRBV7-2 and TRBJ1-2, reads GAGVSQSPSNKVTEKGKDVELRCDPISGHTALYWYRQSLGQGLEFLIYFQGNSAPDKSGLPSDRFSAERTGGSVSTLTIQRTQQEDSAVYLCASSETGAGGYTFGSGTRLTVV.

This chain joins TRBV10-3 and TRBJ2-1, with D possibly TRBD2 on 7 matching bases. CDR3 size: 15 residues. V was clipped by 0 bases and J by 6 bases, with 12 bases between them. CDR1 is ENHRY and CDR2 is SYGVKD in the germline V gene. CDR3 sequence (DNA): TGTGCCATCAGTGAGTCGGGGGGGGCCGTCAATGAGCAGTTCTTC. Translated, it gives CAISESGGAVNEQFF.

The J gene is TRBJ2-7, the V gene TRBV28; TRBD1 aligns across 7 bases. The CDR3 runs to 13 residues. The ends lost 4 bases at V and 5 bases at J; junction bases unmatched: 5. Looked up from germline, CDR1 is MDHEN and CDR2 is SYDVKM. The CDR3 region has the DNA TGTGCCAGCAGTTACCGACAGGGAGACGAGCAGTACTTC. Protein sequence: CASSYRQGDEQYF.

The V call is TRBV28, the J call TRBJ2-1, with D perhaps matching TRBD1 (6 bases). V shed 10 bases and J shed 2 bases, with 12 bases lying between them. The CDR3 loop spans 13 amino acids. Germline V gene data show CDR1 as MDHEN and CDR2 as SYDVKM. The CDR3 loop is CAITGFAYNEQFF. DNA for the CDR3: TGTGCCATAACAGGGTTTGCCTACAATGAGCAGTTCTTC.

The chain uses TRBV5-1 and TRBJ2-3, with 9 bases fitting TRBD2. The CDR3 runs to 16 residues. Germline V gives CDR1 SGHRS, CDR2 YFSETQ. The V gene end was trimmed by 0 bases and the J gene end by 3 bases; junction bases not matched to a gene: 5. The CDR3 here is CASSLAAGGPTDTQYF. CDR3 DNA: TGCGCCAGCAGCTTGGCGGCGGGGGGGCCAACAGATACGCAGTATTTT.

This clone was detected only once. The chain employs TRBV19 and TRBJ1-4; no clear D. The V and J ends lost 9 bases and 8 bases respectively, with 13 bases between them. The CDR3 length is 12 residues. The germline CDR1 and CDR2 sequences are LNHDA and SQIVND (reference sequence). The CDR3 nucleotides read TGTGCCAGCTCCCGGGGAGCAGAAAAACTGTTTTTT. Residues: CASSRGAEKLFF.

The genes are TRBV7-2 and TRBJ1-2; 7 bases align to TRBD1. CDR1 SGHTA and CDR2 FQGNSA come from the germline V gene. The J segment lost 0 bases and the V segment lost 5 bases, leaving 6 bases of the junction unmatched. CDR3 length: 15 residues. The CDR3 loop reads CASSARDSSNYGYTF. In DNA form, the CDR3 reads TGTGCCAGCAGCGCCCGGGACAGTTCTAACTATGGCTACACCTTC.

The rearrangement joins TRBV5-3 to TRBJ1-2; 7 bases fit TRBD1. TRBV5-3 is an ORF; its function is uncertain. The CDR3 spans 15 residues. After removal of 4 bases from V and 0 bases from J, the junction contained 6 bases not matched to a gene. CDR3 region: CARSGGQPPNYGYTF. CDR3 nucleotide sequence: TGTGCCAGAAGCGGGGGACAGCCGCCTAACTATGGCTACACCTTC.

The chain couples TRBV19 to TRBJ1-4; TRBD1 aligns across 9 bases. The V gene end was trimmed by 5 bases and the J gene end by 7 bases; junction bases not matched to a gene: 5. Per germline, CDR1 LNHDA and CDR2 SQIVND (reference sequence). This CDR3 is built from 14 residues. The CDR3 nucleotides read TGTGCCAGTAGTCCACAGGGGGCGAGTGAAAAACTGTTTTTT. Translating it yields CASSPQGASEKLFF. Drawing the rest from reference TRBV19 and TRBJ1-4, the complete variable domain is DGGITQSPKYLFRKEGQNVTLSCEQNLNHDAMYWYRQDPGQGLRLIYYSQIVNDFQKGDIAEGYSVSREKKESFPLTVTSAQKNPTAFYLCASSPQGASEKLFFGSGTQLSVL.

This chain joins TRBV7-2 and TRBJ2-7; 7 bases map to TRBD2. Trimming at V came to 3 bases and at J to 1 base, leaving 3 bases not matched to a gene. The CDR3 runs 14 residues. Germline lookup yields CDR1 SGHTA and CDR2 FQGNSA. CDR3 nucleotide sequence: TGTGCCAGCAGCTTGAGCGGGGATTCCTACGAGCAGTACTTC. Translated: CASSLSGDSYEQYF.

The chain joins TRBV24-1 to TRBJ2-2; D is undetermined. The germline V gene encodes CDR1 KGHDR and CDR2 SFDVKD. Trimming cost V 3 bases and J 2 bases, with 6 bases left between them. The CDR3 totals 14 residues. In nucleotides, the CDR3 is TGTGCCACCAGTGATGACTTTAACACCGGGGAGCTGTTTTTT. It yields the protein CATSDDFNTGELFF.

This clone was seen more than once but under ten times. The chain is built from TRBV27 and TRBJ1-2; 7 bases map to TRBD1. After removal of 0 bases from V and 8 bases from J, the junction contained 6 bases not matched to a gene. Germline loops: CDR1 MNHEY, CDR2 SMNVEV (reference sequence). CDR3 length: 14 residues. The DNA of the CDR3 is TGTGCCAGCAGTTTATCTAGGGACAGTCGGGGCTACACCTTC. This gives the protein CASSLSRDSRGYTF.

This chain joins TRBV19 and TRBJ1-2; the D is unclear. The CDR3 runs 14 residues. Per the germline V gene, CDR1 is LNHDA and CDR2 is SQIVND (reference sequence). Trimming shortened V by 3 bases and J by 4 bases, and 12 bases separated the two germline ends. CDR3 DNA sequence: TGTGCCAGTAGTATTGTCGGAGAGGTCTATGGCTACACCTTC. This sequence encodes CASSIVGEVYGYTF.

This chain links TRBV2 with TRBJ2-1, with 11 bases identical to TRBD2. This CDR3 spans 14 amino acids. J gave up 7 bases and V 9 bases, and 8 bases lay outside the gene matches. Germline lookup yields CDR1 SNHLY and CDR2 FYNNEI. DNA for the CDR3: TGTGCCAGGGGATTAGCGGGGGGGAGGAATGAGCAGTTCTTC. Amino acids: CARGLAGGRNEQFF.

J is TRBJ2-3 and V is TRBV18; D unresolved. Trimming took off 2 bases at V and 5 bases at J, with 14 bases between the two ends. The CDR3 length is 15 residues. Germline assignment: CDR1 KGHSH and CDR2 LQKENI. The chain's CDR3 is CASSPSASFVDTQYF. The CDR3 DNA sequence: TGTGCCAGCTCACCAAGCGCTAGTTTTGTAGATACGCAGTATTTT.

V and J are TRBV6-5 and TRBJ2-7, with 8 bases fitting TRBD1. The germline V gene has CDR1 MNHEY and CDR2 SVGAGI. The CDR3 is 11 residues long. Trimming cost V 9 bases and J 4 bases; bases outside gene matches: 2. DNA of the CDR3: TGTGCCAGTCGACAGGGGTACGAGCAGTACTTC. It is translated as CASRQGYEQYF.